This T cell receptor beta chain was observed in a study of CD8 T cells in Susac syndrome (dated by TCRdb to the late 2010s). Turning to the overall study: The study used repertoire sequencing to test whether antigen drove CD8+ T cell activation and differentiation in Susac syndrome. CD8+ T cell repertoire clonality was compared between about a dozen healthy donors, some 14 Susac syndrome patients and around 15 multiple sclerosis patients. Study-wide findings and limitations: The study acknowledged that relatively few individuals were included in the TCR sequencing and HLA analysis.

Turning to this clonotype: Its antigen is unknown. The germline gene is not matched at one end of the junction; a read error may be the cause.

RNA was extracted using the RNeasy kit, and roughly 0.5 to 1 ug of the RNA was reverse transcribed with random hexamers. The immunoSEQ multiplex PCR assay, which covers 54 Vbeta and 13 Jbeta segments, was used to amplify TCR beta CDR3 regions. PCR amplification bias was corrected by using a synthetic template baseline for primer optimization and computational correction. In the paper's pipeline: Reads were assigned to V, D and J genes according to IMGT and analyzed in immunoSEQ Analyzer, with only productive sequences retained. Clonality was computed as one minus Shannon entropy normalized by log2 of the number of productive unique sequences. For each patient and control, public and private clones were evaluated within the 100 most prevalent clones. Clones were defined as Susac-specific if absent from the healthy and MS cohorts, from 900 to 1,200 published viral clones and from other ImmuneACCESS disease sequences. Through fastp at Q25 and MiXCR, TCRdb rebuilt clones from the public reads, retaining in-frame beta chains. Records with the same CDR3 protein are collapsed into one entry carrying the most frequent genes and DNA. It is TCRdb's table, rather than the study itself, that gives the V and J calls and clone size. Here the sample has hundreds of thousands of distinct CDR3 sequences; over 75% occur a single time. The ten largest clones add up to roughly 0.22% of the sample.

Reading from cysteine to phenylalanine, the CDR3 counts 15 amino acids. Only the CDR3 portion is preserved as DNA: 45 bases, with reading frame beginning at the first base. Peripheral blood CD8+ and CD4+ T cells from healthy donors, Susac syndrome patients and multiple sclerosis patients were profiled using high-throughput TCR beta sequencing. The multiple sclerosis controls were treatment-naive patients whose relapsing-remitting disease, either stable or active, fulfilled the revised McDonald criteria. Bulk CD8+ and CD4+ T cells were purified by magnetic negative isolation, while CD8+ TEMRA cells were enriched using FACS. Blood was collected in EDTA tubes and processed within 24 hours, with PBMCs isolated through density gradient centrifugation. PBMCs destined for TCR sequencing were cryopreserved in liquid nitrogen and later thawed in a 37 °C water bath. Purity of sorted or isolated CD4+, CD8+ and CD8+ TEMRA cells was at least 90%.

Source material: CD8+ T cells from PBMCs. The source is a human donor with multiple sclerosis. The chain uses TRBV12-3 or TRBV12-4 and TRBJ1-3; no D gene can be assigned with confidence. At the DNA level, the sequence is TGTGCCAGCAGTTCCACCCTGAGCTCTGAAAACACCATATATTTT. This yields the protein CASSSTLSSENTIYF.